The 27 T cell receptor beta chains below come from one sample, sequenced in a study of blood T cell repertoires in COVID-19. Assay: immunoSEQ multiplex PCR; the TCRdb copy retains only in-frame clones and omits some. The sample contains about 670,000 clones, approximately 90% of which appear only once. The sample taken for sequencing was peripheral blood. These receptors were obtained from a woman under 30 with acute or convalescent COVID-19.

Concerning this clone: This specimen includes other DNA sequences encoding the same CDR3. V gene TRBV19 combines with J gene TRBJ2-7, with D possibly matching TRBD1 (5 bases). CDR1 and CDR2 from the germline V gene are LNHDA and SQIVND (reference sequence). V gave up 3 bases and J gave up 3 bases, with 9 bases separating them. This CDR3 spans 13 amino acids. The DNA of the CDR3 is TGTGCCAGTAGTATCGGCCAGGGCTACGAGCAGTACTTC. As protein: CASSIGQGYEQYF.

The chain uses TRBV7-8 and TRBJ1-1; unclear D gene. The CDR3 has 14 residues. V was cut by 8 bases and J by 1 base, with 14 bases left in between. Looked up from germline, CDR1 is SGHVS and CDR2 is FQNEAQ. The CDR3 nucleotides are TGTGCCAGCTCGAGGGTTTTTGGGAACACTGAAGCTTTCTTT. It specifies CASSRVFGNTEAFF. Drawing the rest from reference TRBV7-8 and TRBJ1-1, the complete variable domain is GAGVSQSPRYKVAKRGQDVALRCDPISGHVSLFWYQQALGQGPEFLTYFQNEAQLDKSGLPSDRFFAERPEGSVSTLKIQRTQQEDSAVYLCASSRVFGNTEAFFGQGTRLTVV.

This chain uses TRBV20-1 with TRBJ1-1, with unresolved D. Trimming stripped 3 bases from V and 3 bases from J, with 5 bases between. Germline CDR1 is DFQATT and CDR2 is SNEGSKA (reference sequence). The CDR3 is 11 amino acids. The CDR3 coding sequence is TGCAGTGCTAGGGAGTACACTGAAGCTTTCTTT. This gives the protein CSAREYTEAFF.

The J gene is TRBJ2-3, the V gene TRBV4-2; TRBD2 matches 13 bases. The CDR3 consists of 18 residues. V lost 0 bases to trimming and J lost 4 bases; unmatched junction nucleotides: 7. Germline V gene sequence: CDR1 LGHNA, CDR2 YNFKEQ. The chain's CDR3 is CASSQERTSGGAADTQYF. The DNA for the CDR3 is TGTGCCAGCAGCCAAGAACGCACTAGCGGGGGGGCGGCAGATACGCAGTATTTT.

This rearrangement joins TRBV12-2 to TRBJ1-4; the table's TRBD1 call for D was not verified on the DNA. TRBV12-2 is deemed a pseudogene. This CDR3 region has 16 residues. CDR3 coding DNA: TGTGCAAGTCGCCCAAGACAGGGGGCTACTAATGAAAAACTGTTTTTT. It yields the protein CASRPRQGATNEKLFF.

The gene calls are TRBV5-1 and TRBJ1-6; D may be TRBD1 (6 bases). V shed 2 bases and J shed 8 bases, with 11 bases lying between them. The CDR3 length is 14 residues. CDR1 and CDR2 (germline): SGHRS, YFSETQ. CDR3 in amino acids: CASSLQGMYSPLHF. CDR3 sequence (DNA): TGCGCCAGCAGCTTACAGGGAATGTATTCACCCCTCCACTTT.

The chain uses TRBV24-1 and TRBJ1-3; D is unresolved. In germline, CDR1 is KGHDR, CDR2 SFDVKD. V gave up 4 bases and J gave up 0 bases, with 15 bases separating them. The CDR3 has 17 residues. The CDR3 reads CATSEASGLSSGNTIYF. CDR3 DNA: TGTGCCACCAGTGAGGCCTCAGGCTTAAGCTCTGGAAACACCATATATTTT.

V gene TRBV4-1 combines with J gene TRBJ1-2; no firm D call. Germline V gene sequence: CDR1 MGHRA, CDR2 YSYEKL. V gave up 1 base and J gave up 4 bases, with 13 bases separating them. The CDR3 length is 15 residues. DNA of the CDR3: TGCGCCAGCAGCCAAGGGACTGTGGGTTTCTATGGCTACACCTTC. Protein product: CASSQGTVGFYGYTF.

The genes are TRBV7-7 and TRBJ1-1; D unresolved. The CDR3 covers 13 residues. The V end was cut by 2 bases, the J end by 4 bases, with 8 bases between. CDR1 is SSHAT and CDR2 is FNYEAQ in the germline V gene (reference sequence). CDR3 region: CASSLSGSTEAFF. CDR3 coding DNA: TGTGCCAGCAGCTTATCTGGGAGCACTGAAGCTTTCTTT.

V usage is TRBV27 and J usage is TRBJ1-1, with D perhaps matching TRBD1 (5 bases). V lost 6 bases and J lost 6, with 17 bases in between. The CDR3 has 14 residues. Germline V gives CDR1 MNHEY, CDR2 SMNVEV (reference sequence). The CDR3 sequence: CASRPRQYLAEAFF. CDR3 nucleotide sequence: TGTGCCAGCAGACCCCGACAGTATCTGGCTGAAGCTTTCTTT.

This clone was seen once. This chain joins TRBV5-4 and TRBJ1-6; D is undetermined. Trimming removed 1 base at V and 8 bases at J, with 7 bases between. Looked up from germline, CDR1 is SGHNT and CDR2 is YYREEE (reference sequence). The CDR3 is 13 amino acids. The CDR3 coding sequence is TGTGCCAGCAGCTTGTGGCCAGATTCACCCCTCCACTTT. Protein product: CASSLWPDSPLHF.

The chain couples TRBV19 to TRBJ1-2, with TRBD1 matching over 10 bases. The CDR3 runs to 17 residues. Trimming at V came to 4 bases and at J to 7 bases, leaving 15 bases not matched to a gene. Germline V gene data show CDR1 as LNHDA and CDR2 as SQIVND (reference sequence). The CDR3 sequence is CASSTPLWDRGSGGYTF. CDR3 nucleotides: TGTGCCAGTAGTACCCCTCTTTGGGACAGGGGTTCAGGTGGCTACACCTTC.

This clone was counted a single time. The genes are TRBV5-1 and TRBJ1-2; D gene unclear. CDR1 is SGHRS, CDR2 YFSETQ, per germline. This CDR3 is 14 amino acids long. The V end was cut by 0 bases, the J end by 8 bases, with 14 bases between. The CDR3 sequence is CASSLEGREGGYTF. CDR3 DNA: TGCGCCAGCAGCTTGGAAGGTAGGGAGGGCGGCTACACCTTC. Using reference TRBV5-1 and TRBJ1-2 for the parts outside the CDR3, the full variable domain is KAGVTQTPRYLIKTRGQQVTLSCSPISGHRSVSWYQQTPGQGLQFLFEYFSETQRNKGNFPGRFSGRQFSNSRSEMNVSTLELGDSALYLCASSLEGREGGYTFGSGTRLTVV.

This clone showed up just a few times. The CDR3 sequence is CASRPGGVYEQYF. CDR3 in DNA: TGTGCCAGCAGACCCGGGGGGGTCTACGAGCAGTACTTC. V usage is TRBV12-3 or TRBV12-4 and J usage is TRBJ2-7; TRBD2 aligns across 8 bases. This CDR3 spans 13 amino acids. The V segment lost 6 bases and the J segment 3 bases; nucleotides outside the gene matches: 4.

The V call is TRBV7-9, the J call TRBJ1-4, with TRBD1 identical over 7 bases. The CDR3 contains 14 residues. CDR1 and CDR2 from the germline V gene are SEHNR and FQNEAQ (reference sequence). The junction had 4 bases not matched to a gene; V was cut back by 3 bases and J by 6 bases. CDR3 bases: TGTGCCAGCAGCTTGACAGGGCCCCATGAAAAACTGTTTTTT. This codes for CASSLTGPHEKLFF.

The chain links TRBV11-2 to TRBJ1-6, with TRBD1 matching 7 bases. The CDR3 is 18 residues long. After removal of 2 bases from V and 8 bases from J, the junction contained 15 bases not matched to a gene. In germline, CDR1 is SGHAT, CDR2 FQNNGV. The CDR3 is CASSLNRSRGTDYSPLHF. The DNA of the CDR3 is TGTGCCAGCAGCTTAAATAGGAGTAGGGGGACAGATTATTCACCCCTCCACTTT.

This chain connects TRBV15 to TRBJ2-3; 14 bases match TRBD2. V was clipped by 3 bases and J by 6 bases; unmatched bases: 5. CDR3 length: 16 residues. Looked up from germline, CDR1 is LNHNV and CDR2 is YYDKDF (reference sequence). The CDR3 coding sequence is TGTGCCACCAGCAGGGGACTAGCGGGGGCCGGGGATACGCAGTATTTT. It translates to CATSRGLAGAGDTQYF.

The chain uses TRBV19 and TRBJ1-5; D is unclear. The CDR3 sequence is 14 residues long. Germline CDR1 is LNHDA and CDR2 is SQIVND (reference sequence). Trimming left V 3 bases short and J 4 bases short, with 10 bases between. CDR3 sequence (DNA): TGTGCCAGTAGTATTTTGTTCGGGAATCAGCCCCAGCATTTT. This gives the protein CASSILFGNQPQHF.

The gene calls are TRBV19 and TRBJ2-1; tentatively, D is TRBD1 (5 bases). Germline assignment: CDR1 LNHDA and CDR2 SQIVND (reference sequence). The CDR3 is made up of 14 amino acids. V dropped 8 bases and J dropped 4 bases, with 15 bases sitting between them. CDR3 sequence reads: CASGARNQYNEQFF. DNA for the CDR3: TGTGCCAGTGGGGCCCGCAACCAATACAATGAGCAGTTCTTC.

This clone was observed a handful of times. This sample also contains other DNA sequences that code for the same CDR3. The J gene is TRBJ2-7, the V gene TRBV18; 10 nucleotides match TRBD2. Germline V gene sequence: CDR1 KGHSH, CDR2 LQKENI. This CDR3 has 14 residues. V trimming: 3 bases; J trimming: 3 bases; junction bases outside the gene matches: 2. The CDR3 sequence: CASSPSGGLYEQYF. The CDR3 DNA is TGTGCCAGCTCACCTAGCGGGGGGCTCTACGAGCAGTACTTC. The whole variable domain, filled in from reference TRBV18 and TRBJ2-7, reads NAGVMQNPRHLVRRRGQEARLRCSPMKGHSHVYWYRQLPEEGLKFMVYLQKENIIDESGMPKERFSAEFPKEGPSILRIQQVVRGDSAAYFCASSPSGGLYEQYFGPGTRLTVT.

This chain uses TRBV3-1 (or the pseudogene TRBV3-2) with TRBJ1-1; a possible D gene is TRBD1 (6 bases). V lost 3 bases, J lost 7 bases, and 15 bases lay in between. This CDR3 is 14 amino acids long. Per the germline V gene, CDR1 is LGHDT and CDR2 is YNNKEL (reference sequence). The CDR3 loop is CASSHNGQSDEAFF. The DNA for the CDR3 is TGTGCCAGCAGCCATAATGGACAGTCCGATGAAGCTTTCTTT.

This chain joins TRBV5-4 and TRBJ2-1; 7 bases fit TRBD1. The CDR3 spans 15 residues. Germline CDR1 SGHNT, CDR2 YYREEE (reference sequence). The ends lost 1 base at V and 6 bases at J; junction bases unmatched: 7. The chain's CDR3 is CASSLIQAGGNEQFF. CDR3 DNA sequence: TGTGCCAGCAGCTTGATCCAGGCAGGGGGCAATGAGCAGTTCTTC.

The CDR3 loop is CASSHPGGVDTQYF. CDR3 bases: TGTGCCAGCAGCCATCCGGGAGGGGTTGATACGCAGTATTTT. V and J are TRBV14 and TRBJ2-3; TRBD2 aligns across 8 bases. Per germline, CDR1 SGHDN and CDR2 FVKESK. The CDR3 runs 14 residues. Losses at the gene ends were 3 bases for V and 6 bases for J; bases not matched to a gene: 5.

V is TRBV21-1 and J is TRBJ2-7; TRBD1 reflects the table's D call only, with no check against the DNA. TRBV21-1 is classified as a pseudogene. The CDR3 covers 18 residues. In nucleotides, the CDR3 is TGTGCCAGCAGCAAACTCGAACCAGGGAACCAAAGCTCCTACGAGCAGTACTTC. It codes for CASSKLEPGNQSSYEQYF.

V and J are TRBV4-1 and TRBJ2-5; D is possibly TRBD1 (5 bases). Trimming stripped 2 bases from V and 2 bases from J, with 21 bases between. The CDR3 contains 18 residues. CDR1 and CDR2 (germline): MGHRA, YSYEKL. CDR3 sequence (DNA): TGCGCCAGCAGCCAATTTAGTACCGACAGCCTCCCTCAAGAGACCCAGTACTTC. It is translated as CASSQFSTDSLPQETQYF.

The chain carries TRBV5-1 and TRBJ1-2, with 9 bases lining up with TRBD1. Germline V gene lookup returns CDR1 SGHRS and CDR2 YFSETQ. This CDR3 spans 15 amino acids. V trimming: 2 bases; J trimming: 6 bases; junction bases outside the gene matches: 8. The CDR3 reads CASSLVAQGADGYTF. DNA of the CDR3: TGCGCCAGCAGCTTAGTAGCACAGGGGGCAGATGGCTACACCTTC.

The rearrangement uses TRBV30 and TRBJ2-1; 14 nucleotides line up with TRBD2. This CDR3 is 16 amino acids long. V dropped 2 bases and J dropped 6; count of bases not matched to a gene: 6. Germline CDR1 and CDR2: GTSNPN and SVGIG (reference sequence). For the CDR3, the DNA is TGTGCCTGGAGTTACCTGACTAGCGGGGGGGTCAATGAGCAGTTCTTC. It yields the protein CAWSYLTSGGVNEQFF.